This paragraph reports one TCR beta chain. Its cognate antigen is unknown. This entry is derived from a study of CD8+CD57+ T cells in acquired aplastic anemia. Study-wide results and limits: Patients and controls shared approximately 28 CD8+ CDR3 sequences.

TCR beta VDJ and CDR3 were profiled, and genomic DNA was the template. One entry per CDR3 protein, called by TCRdb with MiXCR from the reads. The table shows about 180,000 distinct CDR3 sequences, with about 47% occurring only once. Sequencing input: sorted CD4+, CD8+, or CD8+CD57+ T cells (not recorded which) from PBMCs. The receptor's source is a human donor in good health.

CDR3 coding DNA: TGTGCCAGCAGTGTGGCAGGGGAGGGCTACACCTTC. Residues: CASSVAGEGYTF. The chain carries TRBV25-1 and TRBJ1-2, with TRBD1 as a possible D gene (6 bases). V was shortened by 4 bases and J by 8 bases, with 11 bases between the two germline ends. CDR1 and CDR2 from the germline V gene are MGHDK and SYGVNS. The CDR3 extends over 12 amino acids.